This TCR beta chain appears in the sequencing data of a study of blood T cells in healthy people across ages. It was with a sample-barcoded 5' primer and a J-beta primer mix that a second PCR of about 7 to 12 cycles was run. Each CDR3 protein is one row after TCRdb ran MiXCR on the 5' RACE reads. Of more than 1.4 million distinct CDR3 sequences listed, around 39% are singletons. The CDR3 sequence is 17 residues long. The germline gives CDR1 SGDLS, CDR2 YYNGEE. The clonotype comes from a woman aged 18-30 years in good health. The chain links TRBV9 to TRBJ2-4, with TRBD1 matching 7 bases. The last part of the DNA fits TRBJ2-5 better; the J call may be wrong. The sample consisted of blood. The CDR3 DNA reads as TGTGCCAGCAGCGATCCCCGACAGGGCCCCCGATCGGGGACCCAGTACTTC. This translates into CASSDPRQGPRSGTQYF.